This T cell receptor (beta chain) derives from a study of control samples from healthy donors and cancer patients. The CDR3 loop spans 14 amino acids. Trimming took 6 bases from V and 7 from J, leaving 16 bases between them. The V gene's germline CDR1 is SGDLS and CDR2 YYNGEE. Produced via immunoSEQ multiplex PCR; TCRdb's table is partial and in-frame only. The sample lists tens of thousands of clones, around four fifths occurring once. Sequenced sample: blood. The V and J genes are TRBV9 and TRBJ1-4; D gene uncertain. The sequence came from a man aged 25 to 40 in good health. CDR3 DNA: TGTGCCAGCAACTCTGGGTTAGTTGGTGAAAAACTGTTTTTT. This gives the protein CASNSGLVGEKLFF.